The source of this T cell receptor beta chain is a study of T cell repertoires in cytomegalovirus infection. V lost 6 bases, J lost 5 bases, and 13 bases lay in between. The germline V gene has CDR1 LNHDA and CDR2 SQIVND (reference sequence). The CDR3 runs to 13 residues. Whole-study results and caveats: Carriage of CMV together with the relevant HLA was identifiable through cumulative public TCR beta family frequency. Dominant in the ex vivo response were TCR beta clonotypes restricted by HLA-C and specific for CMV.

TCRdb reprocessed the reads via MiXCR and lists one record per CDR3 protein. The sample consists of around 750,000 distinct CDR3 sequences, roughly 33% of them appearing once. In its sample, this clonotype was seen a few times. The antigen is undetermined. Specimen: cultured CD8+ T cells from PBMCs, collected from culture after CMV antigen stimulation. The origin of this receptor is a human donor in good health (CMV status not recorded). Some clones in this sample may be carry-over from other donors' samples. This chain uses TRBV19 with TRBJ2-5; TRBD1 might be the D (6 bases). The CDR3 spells CASSTGFHETQYF. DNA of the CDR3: TGTGCCAGTAGCACAGGGTTTCACGAGACCCAGTACTTC.